The 23 T cell receptor beta chains given below trace back to one sample, sequenced in a study of T-cell memory formation after mild COVID-19. MiXCR, run by TCRdb on the 5' RACE reads, gives a single entry per CDR3 protein. The sample includes some 290,000 distinct CDR3 sequences, about a sixth of them seen just once. The sequenced sample consisted of PBMCs or a T cell subset sorted from them (not recorded which). Receptors were obtained from a young man who had mild COVID-19 (a few samples of this study predate the infection). Cell type and time point are not known.

This clonotype turned up a few times. J is TRBJ2-5 and V is TRBV5-1, with 8 bases matching TRBD2. This CDR3 has 14 residues. The V segment lost 5 bases and the J segment 1 base; nucleotides outside the gene matches: 4. Germline V gives CDR1 SGHRS, CDR2 YFSETQ. As DNA, the CDR3 is TGCGCCAGCAGGCGTGGGACTAGCCAAGAGACCCAGTACTTC. It translates to CASRRGTSQETQYF.

This clonotype has only a few counts. The V gene is TRBV4-1, the J gene TRBJ1-5, with D uncertain. Germline V gene lookup returns CDR1 MGHRA and CDR2 YSYEKL. V dropped 3 bases and J dropped 4 bases, with 7 bases sitting between them. The CDR3 loop spans 13 amino acids. CDR3 nucleotide sequence: TGCGCCAGCAGCCACCAGGAGAATCAGCCCCAGCATTTT. Residues: CASSHQENQPQHF.

This clonotype appeared a few times. The gene calls are TRBV6-6 and TRBJ2-5; D is undetermined. V was pared by 0 bases and J by 5 bases, with 13 bases between. This CDR3 contains 15 residues. Germline CDR1 reads MNHNY; CDR2 reads SVGAGI (reference sequence). The CDR3 region has the DNA TGTGCCAGCAGTTACTCAAGCAGGACCAGGGAGACCCAGTACTTC. Residues: CASSYSSRTRETQYF.

This clonotype occurred a few times. V is TRBV12-3 or TRBV12-4 and J is TRBJ2-3; D might be TRBD2 (6 bases). The CDR3 spans 11 residues. V was clipped by 8 bases and J by 7 bases, with 10 bases between them. CDR3 region: CASGTPYTQYF. CDR3 DNA sequence: TGTGCCAGCGGGACTCCATATACGCAGTATTTT.

This chain links TRBV20-1 with TRBJ2-5, with D perhaps TRBD1 (6 bases). The CDR3 sequence is 14 residues long. V lost 2 bases, J lost 4 bases, and 14 bases lay in between. Germline CDR1 reads DFQATT; CDR2 reads SNEGSKA (reference sequence). DNA of the CDR3: TGCAGTGCTAGATTATGGGGGCTGGGAGAGACCCAGTACTTC. The encoded protein is CSARLWGLGETQYF.

This clonotype occurred once. The rearrangement joins TRBV9 to TRBJ1-2; no firm D call. The CDR3 is 15 residues long. The germline V gene encodes CDR1 SGDLS and CDR2 YYNGEE. The V end lost 3 bases, the J end lost 2 bases, and 14 bases lay between the germline ends. The CDR3 spells CASSGWRSMNYGYTF. For the CDR3, the DNA is TGTGCCAGCAGCGGATGGCGGAGTATGAACTATGGCTACACCTTC.

The chain uses TRBV4-1 and TRBJ2-3; 12 nucleotides line up with TRBD1. This CDR3 is built from 15 residues. V shed 3 bases and J 6 bases; nucleotides not matched to a gene: 4. The germline V gene encodes CDR1 MGHRA and CDR2 YSYEKL. CDR3 in amino acids: CASSQGQGAWDTQYF. CDR3 nucleotides: TGCGCCAGCAGCCAGGGACAGGGGGCGTGGGATACGCAGTATTTT.

This clonotype has a handful of counts. V usage is TRBV11-2 and J usage is TRBJ2-6; 13 positions agree with TRBD2. This CDR3 is built from 18 residues. Germline V gene lookup returns CDR1 SGHAT and CDR2 FQNNGV. V gave up 5 bases and J gave up 0 bases; unmatched junction bases: 4. CDR3 region: CASSRTSGGFSGANVLTF. CDR3 sequence (DNA): TGTGCCAGCAGCCGGACTAGCGGGGGTTTCTCTGGGGCCAACGTCCTGACTTTC.

The rearrangement links TRBV20-1 to TRBJ1-1; no clear D gene. Trimming removed 0 bases from V and 1 base from J, with 9 bases in between. Germline loops: CDR1 DFQATT, CDR2 SNEGSKA (reference sequence). This CDR3 spans 14 amino acids. The CDR3 region has the DNA TGCAGTGCTAGAGATCCCCGGGCGAACACTGAAGCTTTCTTT. Residues: CSARDPRANTEAFF.

This rearrangement joins TRBV10-3 to TRBJ2-6; 7 bases fit TRBD1. From germline, CDR1 is ENHRY and CDR2 SYGVKD. The CDR3 consists of 14 residues. Trimming took 8 bases from V and 1 from J; bases not matched to a gene: 2. The CDR3 nucleotides read TGTGCCATCCAACAGGGGTCTGGGGCCAACGTCCTGACTTTC. Translation: CAIQQGSGANVLTF.

V is TRBV6-5 and J is TRBJ2-6; D gene uncertain. CDR3 length: 17 amino acids. CDR1 and CDR2 from the germline V gene are MNHEY and SVGAGI. V was clipped by 2 bases and J by 0 bases, with 11 bases between them. In nucleotides, the CDR3 is TGTGCCAGCAGTTACGTAACTGGGAACTCTGGGGCCAACGTCCTGACTTTC. Encoded protein: CASSYVTGNSGANVLTF.

The sample holds many counts of this clonotype. The V and J genes are TRBV10-2 and TRBJ2-3; 14 bases are shared with TRBD2. CDR1 is WSHSY and CDR2 is SAAADI in the germline V gene. There are 20 residues in the CDR3. V shed 3 bases, J shed 2 bases, and the junction held 13 bases outside the gene matches. The CDR3 is CASSDPGLAGDPTVTDTQYF. As DNA, the CDR3 is TGCGCCAGCAGTGATCCGGGACTAGCGGGGGACCCCACCGTCACAGATACGCAGTATTTT.

The chain links TRBV6-2 or TRBV6-3 to TRBJ1-1; the D is unclear. The CDR3 extends over 15 amino acids. The V end was cut by 2 bases, the J end by 6 bases, with 16 bases between. Germline values: CDR1 MNHEY, CDR2 SVGEGT. DNA for the CDR3: TGTGCCAGCAGTTACCCCGATCCTAGAGAGGCTGAAGCTTTCTTT. Its translation is CASSYPDPREAEAFF.

The CDR3 DNA reads TGCAGCGTTGAATGGGATCGGGCCCAGCATTTT. Translation gives CSVEWDRAQHF. The gene calls are TRBV29-1 and TRBJ1-5; D is ambiguous. V was pared by 2 bases and J by 11 bases, with 10 bases between. The CDR3 is 11 amino acids. Germline lookup yields CDR1 SQVTM and CDR2 ANQGSEA. Combining the CDR3 with reference TRBV29-1 and TRBJ1-5 gives the whole variable domain SAVISQKPSRDICQRGTSLTIQCQVDSQVTMMFWYRQQPGQSLTLIATANQGSEATYESGFVIDKFPISRPNLTFSTLTVSNMSPEDSSIYLCSVEWDRAQHFGDGTRLSIL.

The sample holds many counts of this clonotype. J is TRBJ2-7 and V is TRBV2; TRBD1 might be the D (6 bases). The V and J ends lost 7 bases and 0 bases respectively, with 10 bases between them. Germline lookup yields CDR1 SNHLY and CDR2 FYNNEI. The CDR3 is 13 residues long. For the CDR3, the DNA is TGTGCCAGCACCCGACAGGACTCCTACGAGCAGTACTTC. This translates into CASTRQDSYEQYF.

This chain joins TRBV7-9 and TRBJ2-5; D assignment may be TRBD1 or TRBD2 (6 bases each). V was clipped by 5 bases and J by 5 bases, with 15 bases between them. This CDR3 spans 14 amino acids. Germline V gives CDR1 SEHNR, CDR2 FQNEAQ (reference sequence). As DNA, the CDR3 is TGTGCCAGCAGCCGGAATAGCGGACAGGAGACCCAGTACTTC. As protein: CASSRNSGQETQYF.

J is TRBJ1-6 and V is TRBV6-5; 7 nucleotides align to TRBD1. The germline CDR1 and CDR2 sequences are MNHEY and SVGAGI. The CDR3 is made up of 17 amino acids. V dropped 0 bases and J dropped 3; count of bases not matched to a gene: 5. CDR3 sequence: CASSYSLGQVYNSPLHF. The CDR3 nucleotides read TGTGCCAGCAGTTACTCCCTCGGACAGGTCTATAATTCACCCCTCCACTTT.

The table lists this clonotype with a few counts. The chain uses TRBV7-2 and TRBJ1-1; unclear D gene. CDR1 is SGHTA and CDR2 is FQGNSA in the germline V gene. This CDR3 spans 11 amino acids. V was trimmed by 2 bases and J by 7 bases, leaving 5 bases between them. CDR3 nucleotide sequence: TGTGCCAGCAGCTTACCGGGTGAAGCTTTCTTT. Protein: CASSLPGEAFF.

The sample holds a few counts of this clonotype. The chain employs TRBV12-3 or TRBV12-4 and TRBJ2-3; maybe TRBD1 (6 bases). The CDR3 length is 15 residues. With 8 bases removed from V and 0 bases from J, the gap between germline ends came to 15 bases. The CDR3: CASGEDRKSTDTQYF. The CDR3 region has the DNA TGTGCCAGCGGGGAAGACAGGAAAAGCACAGATACGCAGTATTTT.

V gene TRBV20-1 combines with J gene TRBJ2-4; 7 nucleotides align to TRBD1. The CDR3 length is 18 residues. From germline, CDR1 is DFQATT and CDR2 SNEGSKA (reference sequence). The J segment lost 0 bases and the V segment lost 3 bases, leaving 14 bases of the junction unmatched. This CDR3 is CSASSPGQKTIAKNIQYF. CDR3 nucleotide sequence: TGCAGTGCTAGCTCTCCGGGACAGAAGACTATAGCCAAAAACATTCAGTACTTC.

This clonotype was seen only a few times. This chain joins TRBV5-1 and TRBJ2-1, with TRBD1 matching over 8 bases. Germline loops: CDR1 SGHRS, CDR2 YFSETQ. The CDR3 runs to 16 residues. Trimming removed 0 bases from V and 2 bases from J; junction bases left unmatched: 4. CDR3 DNA: TGCGCCAGCAGCTTGGGCCAGGGGGCGGCCTACAATGAGCAGTTCTTC. It translates to CASSLGQGAAYNEQFF.

On this clonotype: A read error may explain this, as a much larger clone is one base away. J is TRBJ2-1 and V is TRBV6-2 or TRBV6-3, with D hard to call. This CDR3 spans 11 amino acids. V lost 2 bases to trimming and J lost 6 bases, with 2 bases between them. In germline, CDR1 is MNHEY, CDR2 SVGEGT. CDR3 nucleotides: TGTGCCAGCAGTTACCCCAATGAGCAGTTCTTC. Its protein product is CASSYPNEQFF.

This clonotype was counted between two and nine times. The chain has TRBV6-1 and TRBJ1-2; 10 nucleotides line up with TRBD1. Germline CDR1 reads MNHNS; CDR2 reads SASEGT. This CDR3 comprises 15 residues. J lost 5 bases, V lost 0 bases, and 3 bases had no gene match. The CDR3 region is CASSEATGGWYGYTF. The DNA for the CDR3 is TGTGCCAGCAGTGAAGCGACAGGGGGCTGGTATGGCTACACCTTC.